The T cell receptor beta chain under discussion was sequenced for a study of blood T cell repertoires in COVID-19. On the study more broadly: COVID-19 samples, acute and convalescent, were from the United States, Italy and Spain. Sample material is recorded as cDNA or gDNA derived from T cells, B-cell-depleted T cells, or PBMCs.

The CDR3 loop spans 16 amino acids. Germline CDR1 reads LGHDT; CDR2 reads YNNKEL (reference sequence). V lost 0 bases and J 2 bases, leaving 8 bases between the germline ends. Per the authors' pipeline: Using reference gene primer amplification, nucleated cell counts were estimated. Sequencing was performed with immunoSEQ multiplex PCR; in TCRdb, only in-frame clones are kept and a portion is missing. The V and J calls and clone size come from that table; D and trimming were worked out from the DNA. The data contain about 44,000 clones, approximately 90% of them singletons. Sequenced: peripheral blood. V and J are TRBV3-1 (or the pseudogene TRBV3-2) and TRBJ1-6, with unresolved D. The clonotype originates from a man between 65 and 85 years old with active COVID-19. This CDR3 is CASSQDGGTYNSPLHF. CDR3 DNA sequence: TGTGCCAGCAGCCAAGATGGAGGGACCTATAATTCACCCCTCCACTTT.